This TCR beta chain was profiled in a study of CD8+ T cells in alopecia areata (dated by TCRdb to the late 2010s). Some background on the complete study: Treated patients were enrolled in an open-label pilot trial of oral tofacitinib at 5 to 10 mg twice daily for moderate-to-severe alopecia areata. Tofacitinib was administered for 6 to 18 months, and 6 months of follow-up off drug were then conducted to assess delayed response and recurrence. The SALT score, which quantifies the percentage of affected scalp surface area, was used to measure disease severity in treated patients. The study used high-throughput TCRbeta sequencing to examine T cell clonal expansion in alopecia areata, in both the C3H/HeJ mouse model and human patients. Human TCRbeta sequencing covered scalp tissue and sorted CD4+ and CD8+ peripheral blood T cells from patchy and totalis/universalis alopecia areata patients and healthy controls. Biopsies were taken from tofacitinib-treated patients at baseline and again at 4 and 24 weeks into treatment, and several of those patients also had a later scalp biopsy. Clonality in the scalp was compared among normal scalp (n=4), patchy alopecia areata scalp (n=8), and alopecia totalis/universalis scalp (n=8). RNA was extracted with the PAXgene miRNA kit for fixed scalp, the miRNeasy kit for PBMCs, and the RNeasy kit for mouse skin. Amplification of TCRbeta CDR3 regions was done by immunoSEQ multiplex PCR using 35 Vbeta forward primers and 13 Jbeta reverse primers. Overall study outcomes, separate from this receptor: Compared with normal scalp, lesional scalp, particularly in alopecia totalis/universalis, had higher clonality and more expanded CD8+ clones, which suggests antigenic drive. Because the treated cohort was small and had just a single nonresponder, larger studies are needed to establish links between baseline CD8+ expansion and response. Scalp TCR repertoire analysis is complicated because resident alphabeta T cells in normal human skin are also sequenced, whereas mouse skin is dominated by gammadelta T cells. Scalp clonality and the number of expanded CD8+ clones among the top 100 scalp clones were significantly decreased by tofacitinib. Shared TCR sequences between patients were less evident than in mice, which may be partly attributable to HLA diversity in the patient population. During tofacitinib treatment, many expanded lesional clones stuck around in both scalp and blood, and this persistence may partly explain why relapse happens after treatment is stopped.

Notes on this clone: Its antigen has not been determined. No base quality information exists; no much larger clone differs at one position.

The sample's time point label, in plain terms: around 4 weeks on oral tofacitinib. The sample's treatment or condition label, in plain terms: oral pan-JAK inhibitor, 5-10 mg twice daily. Peripheral blood and lesional scalp punch biopsies were obtained from patients with alopecia areata. PBMCs were separated by density centrifugation and stained for CD3, CD4 and CD8, after which CD4+ and CD8+ T cells were sorted on a FACSAria. The library was built by means of the immunoSEQ multiplex PCR assay. To provide template for TCR sequencing, every sample had RNA extracted and reverse transcribed into cDNA. SuperScript III was used for first-strand cDNA synthesis, primed with a 2:1 mix of oligo-dT and random hexamers. A synthetic immune receptor repertoire was used to gauge amplification bias, and whatever bias remained was removed computationally. The original methods were these. After raw reads were preprocessed to remove errors, the CDR3 was defined following IMGT conventions as running from the conserved cysteine to phenylalanine. Clonality was calculated as 1 minus Shannon entropy normalized by log2 of the number of productive unique TCRs. Whether scalp clones were CD4 or CD8 was inferred by matching scalp TCRbeta sequences against CD4 and CD8 repertoires sorted from blood. TCRdb took this table from immuneACCESS and kept in-frame rearrangements with V and J called. Such tables lack part of the clones; where checked against another copy, unresolved V genes explain under half of the gap, and the rest is unexplained. The V and J calls and clone size are taken from that table; D and trimming were inferred from the DNA. The sample table shows more than 110,000 clones, and about 51% are seen once. The ten largest clones capture approximately 15% of the sample.

V is cut by 5 bases and J by 7 bases, and the space between the germline ends is 10 bases. Its CDR3 holds 12 amino acids, cysteine through phenylalanine. Here the CDR3 DNA is all that survives: 36 bases in frame from base 1. From the germline V gene, CDR1 is SGHRS and CDR2 is YFSETQ. The rearranged chain carries TRBV5-1 and TRBJ2-4; the D gene is unclear. The origin of this receptor is a human donor with alopecia areata. The material sequenced was CD8+ T cells sorted from blood, taken at week 4, from a patient treated with tofacitinib. The DNA is TGCGCCAGCAGTTCCGACGAGAACATTCAGTACTTC. Its translation reads: CASSSDENIQYF.